This T cell receptor (beta chain) was identified during a study of prognosis after radiotherapy for stage I lung cancer. Background on the study: Median age was approximately 79 years (53 to 84) among 10 to 15 men and 6 women. A few patients receiving radiotherapy then developed distant metastases (median approximately 7 months), with around 15 showing no significant progression.

With two-round multiplex PCR, TCR beta CDR3 sequences were amplified from genomic DNA. First-round PCR used primers specific to each TRBV and TRBJ gene. TCRdb processed the multiplex PCR reads anew with MiXCR; each CDR3 protein has one entry. The sample contains some 28,000 distinct CDR3 sequences, around 31% of which appear only once. This clonotype was seen ten or more times. This material consisted of PBMCs, taken before or after stereotactic body radiation therapy (not recorded which). This clonotype originated in a donor of 50 years or more with non-small cell lung cancer.

CDR3 loop: CASSRGFTGELFF. For the CDR3, the DNA is TGTGCCAGCAGTCGGGGTTTCACCGGGGAGCTGTTTTTT. The chain combines TRBV12-3 or TRBV12-4 with TRBJ2-2; D is possibly TRBD2 (5 bases). Trimming pared 5 bases from V and 4 bases from J, leaving 8 bases between. The CDR3 has 13 amino acids.